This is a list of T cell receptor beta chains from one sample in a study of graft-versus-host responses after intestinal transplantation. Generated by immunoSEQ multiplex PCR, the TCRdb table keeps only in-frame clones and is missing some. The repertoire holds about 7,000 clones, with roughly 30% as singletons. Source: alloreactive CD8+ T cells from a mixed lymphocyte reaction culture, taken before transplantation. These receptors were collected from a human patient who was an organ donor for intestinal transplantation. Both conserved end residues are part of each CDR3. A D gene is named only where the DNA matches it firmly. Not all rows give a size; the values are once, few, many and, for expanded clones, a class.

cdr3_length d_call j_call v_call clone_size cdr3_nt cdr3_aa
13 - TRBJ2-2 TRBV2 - TGCCACGCTTACGGGGCCATCACCGGGGAGCTGTTTTTT CHAYGAITGELFF
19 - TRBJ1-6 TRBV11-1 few TGTGCCAGCAGCTTAGGACCATATGTGTGGGGCTCCTATAATTCACCCCTCCACTTT CASSLGPYVWGSYNSPLHF
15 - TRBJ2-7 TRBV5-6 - TGTGCCAGCAGCTTGGAGGGACTTAGGACCTACGAGCAGTACTTC CASSLEGLRTYEQYF
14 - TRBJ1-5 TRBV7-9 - TGTGCCAGCAGCCCAGGGCCGTCCAATCAGCCCCAGCATTTT CASSPGPSNQPQHF
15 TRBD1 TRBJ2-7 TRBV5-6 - TGTGCCAGCAGCTTAGGGACAGGGGGAATCTACGAGCAGTACTTC CASSLGTGGIYEQYF
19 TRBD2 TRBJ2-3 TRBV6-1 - TGTGCCAGCAGTGAAGCGACTAGCGGGGGGGGTTATAGCACAGATACGCAGTATTTT CASSEATSGGGYSTDTQYF
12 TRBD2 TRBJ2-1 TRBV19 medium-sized TGTGCCAGTAGCCTGGGGGGGAGTGAGCAGTTCTTC CASSLGGSEQFF
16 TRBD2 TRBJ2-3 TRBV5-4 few TGTGCCAGCAGCCTCCTACTAGCGGGGGGGACAGATACGCAGTATTTT CASSLLLAGGTDTQYF
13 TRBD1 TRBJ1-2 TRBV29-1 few TGCAGCGGCGAGGGGGGGACAGGGGGCAGCTACACCTTC CSGEGGTGGSYTF
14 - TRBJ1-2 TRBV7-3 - TGTGCCAGCAGCTTAGGCCGAGGGGGCTATGGCTACACCTTC CASSLGRGGYGYTF
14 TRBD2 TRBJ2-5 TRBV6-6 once TGTGCCAGCAGTTACAGGTTGGGCCCGGGGGGCCAGTACTTC CASSYRLGPGGQYF
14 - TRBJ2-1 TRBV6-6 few TGTGCCAGCAGTTACTCTAGCCTCTGGGATGAGCAGTTCTTC CASSYSSLWDEQFF
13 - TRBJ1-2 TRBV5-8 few TGTGCCAGCAGCTTGCGGGGGGACTATGGCTACACCTTC CASSLRGDYGYTF
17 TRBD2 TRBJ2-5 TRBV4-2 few TGTGCCAGCAGCCAAGATGATAGCGGGGGGTCATACGAGACCCAGTACTTC CASSQDDSGGSYETQYF
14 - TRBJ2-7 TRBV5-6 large TGTGCCAGCAGCTTGGGGCTTTGGGCCCACGAGCAGTACTTC CASSLGLWAHEQYF
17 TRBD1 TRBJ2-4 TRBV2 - TGTGCCAGCCAACCAGGACAGGGGACGCTAGCCAAAAACATTCAGTACTTC CASQPGQGTLAKNIQYF
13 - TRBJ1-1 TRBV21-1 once TGTGCCAGCAGCAAAGGAGGGAACACTGAAGCTTTCTTT CASSKGGNTEAFF
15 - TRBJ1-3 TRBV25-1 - TGTGCCAGCAGTGAATGGGGAGGAGCAGTAAACACCATATATTTT CASSEWGGAVNTIYF
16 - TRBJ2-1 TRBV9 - TGTGCCAGCAGCCCCTCGGAGTACATCACCTACAATGAGCAGTTCTTC CASSPSEYITYNEQFF
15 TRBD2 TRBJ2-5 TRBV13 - TGTGCCAGCAGCTTAGTTTACGCGGGGGGGGAGACCCAGTACTTC CASSLVYAGGETQYF
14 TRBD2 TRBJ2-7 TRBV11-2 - TGTGCCAGCAGCCAATCGGGACTAGCCCACGAGCAGTACTTC CASSQSGLAHEQYF
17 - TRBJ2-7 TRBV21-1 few TGTGCCAGCAGCAAAAATCCCCGGGCAGGGGGCGCCTACGAGCAGTACTTC CASSKNPRAGGAYEQYF
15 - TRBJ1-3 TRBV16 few TGTGCCAGCAGCCACCGGGGGCTCTCTGGAAACACCATATATTTT CASSHRGLSGNTIYF